Included here is one T cell receptor beta chain sequence, with context. The specificity of this receptor is unknown. One base away there is no much larger clone; base qualities are not given. In total, approximately 690 healthy bone marrow donors made up the cohort. At the time of sampling, all cohort members were nominally healthy, though unrecorded immune exposures were likely present. The donor was CMV seropositive and belonged to the group of 250 to 300 seropositive cohort members. Every donor gave a peripheral blood sample, and the peripheral blood mononuclear cells from that sample were used for TCR beta sequencing. Genomic DNA extraction from the blood cell samples was performed with the Qiagen DNeasy Blood Extraction Kit. From a lookup of the germline V gene, CDR1 and CDR2 are LGHNA and YNFKEQ. Measured from the cysteine to the phenylalanine, the CDR3 is 15 residues long. Only CDR3 DNA is held: 45 bases, read in frame from base 1. The junction carries 14 bases between V and J, which are trimmed by 0 bases and 5 bases respectively.

Libraries were made using the immunoSEQ multiplex PCR assay. For the multiplex PCR, a mixture combining 60 forward primers for TCR Vbeta segments and 13 reverse primers for TCR Jbeta segments was used. A multiplex PCR assay on genomic DNA amplified the CDR3 region of rearranged TCR beta genes. Amplified TCR beta libraries were sequenced as 87-base-pair reads on the Illumina HiSeq System. In the paper's pipeline: A later analysis tallied 75 million to 95 million unique TCR beta chains across the 666 repertoires, and about 10 million of those chains were shared by two or more donors. To remove PCR and sequencing errors, raw reads were error-corrected and collapsed into unique sequences using a nearest-neighbor algorithm that merged closely related sequences. CDR3 sequences were aligned to IMGT reference sequences to assign V, D and J gene segments. For a sequence to be retained, at least a six-nucleotide match to both a V gene segment and a J gene segment was required. Rearrangements were called productive when the CDR3 lacked stop codons and stayed in frame with V and J; all others were non-productive. Following IMGT convention, CDR3 was defined as the stretch from the second conserved V-encoded cysteine to the conserved J-encoded phenylalanine. The earlier analysis of about 590 of the donors excluded sequences that lacked an unambiguous match to a single V gene segment. An earlier analysis of several hundred of the donors called V segments functional above 56.7% productive rearrangements and segregating when the between-donor standard deviation exceeded 5%. A statistical classification framework was built to diagnose cytomegalovirus status from the catalog of TCR beta chain sequences. In a later analysis, TCR nucleotide sequences were compared against IMGT/GENE-DB human TR gene sequences so that V and J genes could be assigned. In a later analysis, CDR3 sequences and most-parsimonious VDJ recombination scenarios were assigned using the TCRdist pipeline. In a later analysis, every TCR beta chain was defined by the combination of its CDR3 amino acid sequence and its V-gene family, and reads without a unique V-gene family were dropped. As a way to deal with suspected cross-contamination and a sequencing artifact, a later analysis dropped 450 to 700 nucleotide sequences that were highly shared and had low generation probability. A later analysis calculated a clonal expansion index for each public chain from normalized within-repertoire ranks of inferred template counts. In a later analysis, generation probabilities were computed using a VDJ recombination model fitted to out-of-frame rearrangements, and the results were checked against IGoR. In a later analysis, TCR-TCR, TCR-HLA and TCR-CMV co-occurrence was scored with hypergeometric tests, and a repertoire-size bias correction was applied to TCR pairs. In a later analysis, false discovery rates were estimated by permuting HLA or CMV assignments 20 times. A later analysis grouped co-occurring TCRs with DBSCAN, adding TCRdist sequence similarity when clustering within HLA-allele-positive subsets. Repertoires with fewer than 30,000 or more than 120,000 public chains, plus five repertoires with anomalous nucleotide sharing, were excluded from co-occurrence clustering. The table was pulled from immuneACCESS by TCRdb, which kept in-frame rearrangements only. Such tables lose some clones; where checked, under half of the loss comes from unresolved V genes, and the rest has no known cause. That table gives V, J and clone size, and the DNA gave D and trimming. A total of about 140,000 clones appear in this sample, just under 85% of them only once. The ten most abundant clones make up around 8.8% of the sample.

The sample belongs to a study of cytomegalovirus exposure and HLA in healthy donors (dated by TCRdb to the late 2010s). General notes on the study: An earlier analysis of roughly 500 of the donors reported 276 Gb of sequence data and 117 million unique TCR beta sequences obtained from 150 million to 200 million T cells. Both class I and class II loci were covered by HLA typing, at four-digit resolution. In the later analysis, no new phenotypic data were used to find candidate immune exposures; instead, reliance was placed on TCR beta sequences and their occurrence across donors. Across about 370 genotyped donors of the cohort, an average of about 250,000 unique TCR beta nucleotide sequences per donor were sequenced, and about a sixth of those sequences were non-productive. The study aimed to test whether cataloging public T cell receptors could reveal signatures of past pathogen exposure. A later analysis re-examined previously published TCR beta repertoires from more than 600 donors and added high-resolution HLA genotyping to investigate patterns of TCR occurrence. Every discovery cohort repertoire had been produced on one sequencing platform. The T cell repertoires of some 700 subjects were profiled by immunosequencing and related to cytomegalovirus serostatus. The genetic ancestry cluster associated with self-reported Caucasian donors included over 65% of the roughly 400 genotyped donors. To decide whether each TCR beta V gene segment behaved as functional or pseudogenic, an earlier analysis of over 500 of the donors relied on high-throughput TCR beta sequencing. The study combined high-throughput TCR immunosequencing, statistical association of individual TCRs with disease status, and machine learning to predict cytomegalovirus infection status. A separate validation cohort of 100 to 150 different subjects was used in addition to the 666-subject first cohort. Roughly 5 DR-DQ haplotypes were handled as single units for association and clustering, since linkage in the cohort was strong. An early release covering around 630 HLA-typed donors comprised about 300 gigabases of sequencing data and around 80 million unique TCR sequences. A later genetic analysis used genome-wide SNP genotypes for about 65% of the 666 donors, treating that subset as a discovery cohort. The number of donors typed differed by locus, with about 620-630 for A, B, C, DRB1 and DQB1, approximately 500 for DQA1, under 610 for DPA1, and approximately 470 for DPB1. Alongside the repertoire data, information on donor age, sex, ethnicity and CMV serostatus was compiled. Overall study outcomes, separate from this receptor: In a later analysis, the rate of TCR association differed among HLA loci, with DRB1 alleles having the most associated TCRs and HLA-C alleles having the fewest. Most TCR sequences were seen in very few donors, while some public TCRs were found in many individuals. Broadly in line with IMGT annotations, most TCR beta V segments showed up in productive rearrangements about 87% or about 30% of the time in an earlier analysis of around 600 of the donors. About 15 rarely observed V segments, including chromosome 9 orphons, were excluded from the earlier analysis of several hundred of the donors because counts were too low. According to a later analysis, most CMV-associated TCR beta chains appeared to be HLA-restricted, and the HLA associations seemed to be driven largely by CMV exposure. Because the 87-base-pair reads could not distinguish some IMGT-functional V segments, including TRBV6-2 and TRBV6-3, those segments were excluded. An association between a missense DCLRE1C variant and V-gene and J-gene trimming of TCR beta chains was found in a later genetic analysis and replicated in an independent cohort. In a later analysis, several top co-occurrence clusters were reported to appear linked to parvovirus B19, influenza, CMV and Epstein-Barr virus. The presence/absence analyses assumed that sequencing depth was roughly uniform across donors, and that assumption may not be true. Because HLA typing was unavailable for some donors at each locus, only the typed subset was used in association tests. According to a later genetic analysis, donors in an Asian-associated ancestry cluster had fewer N-insertions in productive TCRs than the approximately 670-donor mean. A group of highly shared sequence variants was considered likely to be a technical artifact of the sequencing pipeline. When HLA alleles, especially DR and DQ, strongly co-occurred, TCR associations were difficult to assign to individual alleles. The classifier was reported to diagnose cytomegalovirus status with high specificity and sensitivity in both the original cohort and the validation cohort. A few of the identified cytomegalovirus-associated TCR beta chains were confirmed in vitro to be specific for cytomegalovirus antigens. In this cohort, only TCR beta chains were sequenced, and detectable features were limited by the absence of alpha or paired-chain data. A further reported finding was that TCR beta sequences accurately predicted the HLA-A and HLA-B alleles for most subjects in the first cohort. Correlated functional status among segregating V segments might be attributable to linkage disequilibrium, but an unknown experimental factor could not be ruled out. The authors suggested that the approach could potentially be generalized to other disease states and immunological phenotypes. A total of 150 to 200 TCR beta chains were listed by the study as associated with cytomegalovirus. For the cohort, immune exposure information was limited to CMV serostatus. In a later analysis, HLA-associated TCR beta chains showed more clonal expansion and lower generation probabilities than non-associated chains that were equally common. A later analysis associated around 16,000 TCR beta sequences with specific HLA alleles at a false discovery rate of 0.05.

Sequencing input: PBMCs. Here the chain combines TRBV4-2 and TRBJ2-7; the D gene is possibly TRBD2, with 5 bases matching. This receptor was taken from a woman aged 55-70 years in good health and CMV-seropositive. This receptor has the CDR3 CASSQDHGVLNEQYF. Read as DNA, the sequence is TGTGCCAGCAGCCAAGATCACGGGGTCTTAAACGAGCAGTACTTC.